This T cell receptor (beta chain) was observed in a study of blood T cell repertoires in COVID-19. Deletions cut 4 bases from V and 0 bases from J, with 9 bases between. The CDR3 is 14 residues long. The germline V gene has CDR1 MRHNA and CDR2 SNTAGT. Repertoires were generated with immunoSEQ multiplex PCR, while TCRdb's copy carries only in-frame clones and drops some. The sample shows 95,000 to 110,000 clones, approximately 84% of them seen only once. The rearrangement uses TRBV6-4 and TRBJ1-2; D not certain. The source of this sequence is a man between 60 and 70 years old with acute or convalescent COVID-19. Sequencing used peripheral blood. This chain's CDR3 is CASSARLANYGYTF. CDR3 coding DNA: TGTGCCAGCAGTGCAAGACTAGCTAACTATGGCTACACCTTC.